This T cell receptor beta chain appears in the sequencing data of a study of early T cells in non-severe SARS-CoV-2 infection. Via MiXCR, TCRdb re-called the 5' RACE reads, giving one row per CDR3 protein. The sample shows some 28,000 distinct CDR3 sequences, roughly 5.1% of them seen only once. The germline CDR1 and CDR2 sequences are KGHDR and SFDVKD. The V gene end was trimmed by 1 base and the J gene end by 4 bases; junction bases not matched to a gene: 6. There are 16 residues in the CDR3. This clonotype has just a few counts. The chain joins TRBV24-1 to TRBJ2-1; TRBD1 matches 7 bases. The receptor comes from an adult who was a healthcare worker with PCR-confirmed SARS-CoV-2 infection or an uninfected control (not recorded which). The sequencing sample was made of whole blood. CDR3 in amino acids: CATSDLSARGYNEQFF. The CDR3 DNA sequence: TGTGCCACCAGTGATTTAAGTGCCAGGGGGTACAATGAGCAGTTCTTC.